Shown below are 4 T cell receptor beta chains from a single sample sequenced in a study of pediatric ulcerative colitis (dated by TCRdb to the late 2010s). One to two pinch biopsies were taken from the rectum for research during colonoscopy. The library was made by the immunoSEQ multiplex PCR assay. TCRdb stores this immuneACCESS table with in-frame sequences only. Part of the clones is absent; in the studies checked, under half of the shortfall reflects unresolved V genes, and no reason is known for the rest. Here the sample has more than 35,000 clones; about 80% occur a single time. The biggest ten clones account for about 0.73% of the sample. The specimen sequenced was gut tissue. These receptors were taken from a boy aged 5 to 17 with moderate ulcerative colitis.

The J gene is TRBJ1-2, the V gene TRBV5-1, with D tentatively TRBD1 (6 bases). The CDR3 extends over 16 amino acids. V lost 0 bases to trimming and J lost 2 bases, with 14 bases between them. The germline V gene encodes CDR1 SGHRS and CDR2 YFSETQ. This chain's CDR3 is CASSLGKDSVNYGYTF. In DNA form, the CDR3 reads TGCGCCAGCAGCTTGGGAAAGGACAGTGTAAACTATGGCTACACCTTC.

This chain connects TRBV10-2 to TRBJ1-2; perhaps TRBD1 as D (5 bases). V lost 5 bases to trimming and J lost 4 bases, with 11 bases between them. CDR1 WSHSY and CDR2 SAAADI come from the germline V gene. The CDR3 covers 13 residues. The CDR3 DNA reads TGCGCCAGCAGTCCCGGACACCCCTATGGCTACACCTTC. It specifies CASSPGHPYGYTF.

The rearrangement uses TRBV2 and TRBJ2-1, with 11 bases identical to TRBD1. This CDR3 region has 14 residues. V was pared by 6 bases and J by 6 bases, with 4 bases of the junction left unmatched. CDR1 and CDR2 from the germline V gene are SNHLY and FYNNEI. Here the CDR3 DNA reads TGTGCCAGCAGGGCCGGGACAGGGGGCAATGAGCAGTTCTTC. Its protein product is CASRAGTGGNEQFF. Combining the CDR3 with reference TRBV2 and TRBJ2-1 gives the whole variable domain EPEVTQTPSHQVTQMGQEVILRCVPISNHLYFYWYRQILGQKVEFLVSFYNNEISEKSEIFDDQFSVERPDGSNFTLKIRSTKLEDSAMYFCASRAGTGGNEQFFGPGTRLTVL.

This clone showed up just a few times. The chain uses TRBV29-1 and TRBJ1-5; 9 bases align to TRBD1. J lost 5 bases, V lost 7 bases, and 6 bases had no gene match. The CDR3 loop spans 13 amino acids. Germline V gene sequence: CDR1 SQVTM, CDR2 ANQGSEA. In DNA, the CDR3 is TGCAGCGGGTCACAGGGGGCGGATCAGCCCCAGCATTTT. Its translation: CSGSQGADQPQHF.